This T cell receptor (beta chain) appears in the sequencing data of a study of T cells in Graves' hyperthyroidism and ophthalmopathy. RNA transcripts yielded amplified TCR beta CDR3 regions. A set of HTBI primers served as the primers for a first-round RT-PCR of the TCR CDR3. TCRdb ran MiXCR on the multiplex PCR reads and lists one entry per CDR3 protein. The table records 250,000 or so distinct CDR3 sequences, about 14% of them present only once. V shed 1 base, J shed 4 bases, and the junction held 13 bases outside the gene matches. Germline CDR1 reads DFQATT; CDR2 reads SNEGSKA (reference sequence). The CDR3 runs 17 residues.

This TCR came from a woman in her thirties or forties with Graves' hyperthyroidism that later progressed to Graves' ophthalmopathy. V and J are TRBV20-1 and TRBJ1-3; 7 bases fit TRBD1. What was sequenced was blood. This chain's CDR3 is CSARVEPGQPGGNTIYF. CDR3 DNA: TGCAGTGCTAGAGTCGAACCGGGACAGCCGGGGGGAAACACCATATATTTT.